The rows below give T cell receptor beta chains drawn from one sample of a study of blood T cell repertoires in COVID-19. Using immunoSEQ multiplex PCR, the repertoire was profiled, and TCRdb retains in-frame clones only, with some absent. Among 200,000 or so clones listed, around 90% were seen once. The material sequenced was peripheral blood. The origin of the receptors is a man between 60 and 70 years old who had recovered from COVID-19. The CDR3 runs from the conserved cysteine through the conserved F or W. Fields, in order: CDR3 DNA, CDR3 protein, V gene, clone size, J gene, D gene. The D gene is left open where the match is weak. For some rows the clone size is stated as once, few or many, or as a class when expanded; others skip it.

TGTGCCAGCAGTTCCCAGGGGTGGGACACTGAAGCTTTCTTT CASSSQGWDTEAFF TRBV28 NA TRBJ1-1 NA
TGTGCCAGCAGCGTCCGGGACAGGGCCTACAATGAGCAGTTCTTC CASSVRDRAYNEQFF TRBV5-4 NA TRBJ2-1 TRBD1
TGCGCCAGCAGCTCCCGGGACAGCAGCTCCTACGAGCAGTACTTC CASSSRDSSSYEQYF TRBV5-1 NA TRBJ2-7 TRBD1
TGTGCCATCAACGAGCTAGCTTTATACGAGCAGTACTTC CAINELALYEQYF TRBV5-6 NA TRBJ2-7 NA
TGTGCCAGCAGCTGGGCGGGACTCGGAAACACCATATATTTT CASSWAGLGNTIYF TRBV7-8 once TRBJ1-3 NA
TGTGCCAGTAGGCGGGGCTCTAGCGGGGTCCATGTCGGGGAGCTGTTTTTT CASRRGSSGVHVGELFF TRBV19 NA TRBJ2-2 TRBD2
TGTGCCAGCAGTCAATCACAGGGGTCGGGCGGCTACACCTTC CASSQSQGSGGYTF TRBV6-5 NA TRBJ1-2 TRBD1
TGTGCCAGCAGTTATCTTGGACACGGCACAGATACGCAGTATTTT CASSYLGHGTDTQYF TRBV6-2/TRBV6-3 NA TRBJ2-3 NA
TGTGCCAGCAGTTTATTAGGGGGGGTGAGTAATTCACCCCTCCACTTT CASSLLGGVSNSPLHF TRBV27 NA TRBJ1-6 NA
TGTGCCAGCAGCTCCTTCGGGTCAGATACGCAGTATTTT CASSSFGSDTQYF TRBV7-9 NA TRBJ2-3 NA
TGTGCCAGCAGTTACTCGCAGGGCGAGCAGTACTTC CASSYSQGEQYF TRBV6-6 NA TRBJ2-7 NA
TGTGCCAGCAGATTAGCGGGAGGTGTTTACGAGCAGTACTTC CASRLAGGVYEQYF TRBV28 NA TRBJ2-7 TRBD2
TGTGCCAGCAGTTTGGTTAGCGGGAGGCCCTACGAGCAGTACTTC CASSLVSGRPYEQYF TRBV28 NA TRBJ2-7 TRBD2
TGTGCCAGCGACCTTCGGGGAACTGGAAACACCATATATTTT CASDLRGTGNTIYF TRBV27 NA TRBJ1-3 NA
TGTGCCAGCAGTTCAGGGGGCCTGAACGAGCAGTACTTC CASSSGGLNEQYF TRBV6-5 few TRBJ2-7 TRBD1
TGTGCCAGCAGTTCCCGAAGGACAGGGCAAACAGATACGCAGTATTTT CASSSRRTGQTDTQYF TRBV27 NA TRBJ2-3 TRBD1
TGCGCCAGCAGCTTGGCTCTAGCGGATTACGAGCAGTACTTC CASSLALADYEQYF TRBV5-1 few TRBJ2-7 TRBD2
TGCGCCAGCAGCCAAGGGAGATCCGGAGATACGCAGTATTTT CASSQGRSGDTQYF TRBV4-1 NA TRBJ2-3 NA
TGTGCCAGCAGGGCCGGGGGACAGTATGGCTACACCTTC CASRAGGQYGYTF TRBV25-1 NA TRBJ1-2 TRBD1
TGTGCCAGCAGTCCCTATGGACTCTTTGGCTACACCTTC CASSPYGLFGYTF TRBV28 once TRBJ1-2 NA
TGCAGCGTCCAGGGTTCCAGGGGATGGGGCACTGAAGCTTTCTTT CSVQGSRGWGTEAFF TRBV29-1 NA TRBJ1-1 NA
TGTGCCAGCAGTGAACAGGAGGCGACCCAGTACTTC CASSEQEATQYF TRBV2 NA TRBJ2-5 NA
TGTGCCAGCAGCCGACCCGGGAGCGAAAATGAAAAACTGTTTTTT CASSRPGSENEKLFF TRBV4-2 once TRBJ1-4 NA
TGTGCCAGCAGTTCCCGGGACAGGGTCCACTATGGCTACACCTTC CASSSRDRVHYGYTF TRBV6-5 NA TRBJ1-2 TRBD1
TGTGCCAGCAGCTTACAGGGGACAGATCAGCCCCAGCATTTT CASSLQGTDQPQHF TRBV7-9 few TRBJ1-5 TRBD1
TGTGCCAGCAGCTTAGTCAGGGACAATCAGCCCCAGCATTTT CASSLVRDNQPQHF TRBV11-2 NA TRBJ1-5 NA
TGTGCCAGCAGTGACCGTGGGGCTACTGAAGCTTTCTTT CASSDRGATEAFF TRBV2 NA TRBJ1-1 NA
TGTGCCAGCAGCCAGGGCCCTAGCGGGAGGGCCGACACCGGGGAGCTGTTTTTT CASSQGPSGRADTGELFF TRBV4-2 NA TRBJ2-2 TRBD2
TGTGCCACCAGTGATCCGAGGACAGGGACCGGGGAGCTGTTTTTT CATSDPRTGTGELFF TRBV24-1 NA TRBJ2-2 TRBD1